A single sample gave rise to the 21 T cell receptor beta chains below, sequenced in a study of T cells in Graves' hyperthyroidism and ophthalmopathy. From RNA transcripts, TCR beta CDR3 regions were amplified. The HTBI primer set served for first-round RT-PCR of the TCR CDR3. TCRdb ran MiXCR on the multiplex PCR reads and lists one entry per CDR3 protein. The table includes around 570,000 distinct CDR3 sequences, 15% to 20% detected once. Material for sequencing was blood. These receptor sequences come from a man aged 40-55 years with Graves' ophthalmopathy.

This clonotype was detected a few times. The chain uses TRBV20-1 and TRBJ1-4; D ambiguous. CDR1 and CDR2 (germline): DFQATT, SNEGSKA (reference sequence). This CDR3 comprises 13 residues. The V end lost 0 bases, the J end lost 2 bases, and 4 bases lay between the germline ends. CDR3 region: CSARDGTNEKLFF. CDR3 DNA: TGCAGTGCTAGAGATGGGACTAATGAAAAACTGTTTTTT.

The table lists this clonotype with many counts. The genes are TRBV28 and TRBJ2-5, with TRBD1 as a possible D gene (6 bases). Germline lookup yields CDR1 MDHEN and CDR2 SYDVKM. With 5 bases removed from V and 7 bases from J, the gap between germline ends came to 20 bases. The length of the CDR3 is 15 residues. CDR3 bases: TGTGCCAGCAGTCCGCGACAGGTCGGAGGCTTGACCCAGTACTTC. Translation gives CASSPRQVGGLTQYF.

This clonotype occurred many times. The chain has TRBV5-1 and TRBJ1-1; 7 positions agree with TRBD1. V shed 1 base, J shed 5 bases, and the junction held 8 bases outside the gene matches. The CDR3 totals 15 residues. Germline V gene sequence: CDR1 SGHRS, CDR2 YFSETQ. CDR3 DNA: TGCGCCAGCAGCTTGAATAAGGGGGCTGGAACTGAAGCTTTCTTT. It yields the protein CASSLNKGAGTEAFF.

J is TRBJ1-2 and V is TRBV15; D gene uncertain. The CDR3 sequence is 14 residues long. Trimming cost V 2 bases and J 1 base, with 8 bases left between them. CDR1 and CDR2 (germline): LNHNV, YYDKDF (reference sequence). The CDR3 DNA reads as TGTGCCACCAGCAGACCCGGGGTTAACTATGGCTACACCTTC. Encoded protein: CATSRPGVNYGYTF. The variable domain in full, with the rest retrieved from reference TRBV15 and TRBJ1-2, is DAMVIQNPRYQVTQFGKPVTLSCSQTLNHNVMYWYQQKSSQAPKLLFHYYDKDFNNEADTPDNFQSRRPNTSFCFLDIRSPGLGDTAMYLCATSRPGVNYGYTFGSGTRLTVV.

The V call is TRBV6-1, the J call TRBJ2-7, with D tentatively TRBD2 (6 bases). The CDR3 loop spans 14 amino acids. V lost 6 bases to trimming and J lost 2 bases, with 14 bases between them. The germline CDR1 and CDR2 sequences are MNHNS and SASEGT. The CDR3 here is CASRETSITYEQYF. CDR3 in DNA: TGTGCCAGCAGAGAGACTAGTATCACCTACGAGCAGTACTTC.

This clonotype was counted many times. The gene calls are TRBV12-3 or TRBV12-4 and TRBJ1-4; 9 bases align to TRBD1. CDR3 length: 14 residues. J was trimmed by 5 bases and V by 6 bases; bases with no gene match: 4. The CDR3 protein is CASRSGTGNEKLFF. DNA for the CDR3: TGTGCCAGCAGGTCCGGGACAGGGAATGAAAAACTGTTTTTT.

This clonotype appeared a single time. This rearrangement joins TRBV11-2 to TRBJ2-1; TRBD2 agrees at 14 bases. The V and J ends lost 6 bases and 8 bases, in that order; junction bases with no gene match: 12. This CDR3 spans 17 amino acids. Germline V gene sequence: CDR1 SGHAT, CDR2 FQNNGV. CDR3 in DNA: TGTGCCAGCAGAGGGGCCGGGACTAGCGGGAGAGGGCATGAGCAGTTCTTC. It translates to CASRGAGTSGRGHEQFF.

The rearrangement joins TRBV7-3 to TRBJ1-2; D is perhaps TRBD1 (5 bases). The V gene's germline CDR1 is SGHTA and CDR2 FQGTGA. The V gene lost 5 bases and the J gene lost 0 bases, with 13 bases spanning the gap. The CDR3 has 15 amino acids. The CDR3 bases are TGTGCCAGCAGCCCAGGGCCAGCATCTAACTATGGCTACACCTTC. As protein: CASSPGPASNYGYTF. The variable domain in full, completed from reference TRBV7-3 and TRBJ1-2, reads GAGVSQTPSNKVTEKGKYVELRCDPISGHTALYWYRQSLGQGPEFLIYFQGTGAADDSGLPNDRFFAVRPEGSVSTLKIQRTERGDSAVYLCASSPGPASNYGYTFGSGTRLTVV.

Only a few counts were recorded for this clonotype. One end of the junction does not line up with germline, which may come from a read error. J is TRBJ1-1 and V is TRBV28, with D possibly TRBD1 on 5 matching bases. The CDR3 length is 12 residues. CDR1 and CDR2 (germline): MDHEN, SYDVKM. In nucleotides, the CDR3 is TGTGCCAGCACTCAGGCGGACACTGAAGCTTCCTTT. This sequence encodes CASTQADTEASF.

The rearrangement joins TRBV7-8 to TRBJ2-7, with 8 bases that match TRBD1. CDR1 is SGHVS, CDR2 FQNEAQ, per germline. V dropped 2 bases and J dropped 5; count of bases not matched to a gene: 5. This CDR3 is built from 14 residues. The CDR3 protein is CASSLKRQGNEQYF. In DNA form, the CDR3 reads TGTGCCAGCAGCTTAAAACGACAGGGGAACGAGCAGTACTTC.

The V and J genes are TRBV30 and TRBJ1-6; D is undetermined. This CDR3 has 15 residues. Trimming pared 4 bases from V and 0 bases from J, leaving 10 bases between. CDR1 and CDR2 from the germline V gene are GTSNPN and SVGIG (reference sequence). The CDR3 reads CAWNTVSSYNSPLHF. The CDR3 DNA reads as TGTGCCTGGAATACCGTGAGCTCCTATAATTCACCCCTCCACTTT.

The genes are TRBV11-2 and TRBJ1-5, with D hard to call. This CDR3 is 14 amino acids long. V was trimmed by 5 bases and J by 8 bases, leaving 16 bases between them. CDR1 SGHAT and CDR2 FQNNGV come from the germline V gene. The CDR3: CASSQDLSGEPQHF. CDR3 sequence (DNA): TGTGCCAGCAGCCAAGATCTAAGTGGGGAGCCCCAGCATTTT.

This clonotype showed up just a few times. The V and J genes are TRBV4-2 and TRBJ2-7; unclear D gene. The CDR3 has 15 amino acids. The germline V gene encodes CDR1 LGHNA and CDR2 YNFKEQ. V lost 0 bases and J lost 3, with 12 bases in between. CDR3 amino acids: CASSQELGRYYEQYF. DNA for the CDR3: TGTGCCAGCAGCCAAGAACTGGGCAGATACTACGAGCAGTACTTC.

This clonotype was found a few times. This CDR3 is CAWSDGRGGTDTQYF. In DNA, the CDR3 is TGTGCCTGGAGTGACGGGCGGGGGGGCACAGATACGCAGTATTTT. This chain links TRBV30 with TRBJ2-3; TRBD2 aligns across 8 bases. Germline-derived CDR1 and CDR2 are GTSNPN and SVGIG (reference sequence). This CDR3 has 15 residues. V trimming: 1 base; J trimming: 1 base; junction bases outside the gene matches: 4.

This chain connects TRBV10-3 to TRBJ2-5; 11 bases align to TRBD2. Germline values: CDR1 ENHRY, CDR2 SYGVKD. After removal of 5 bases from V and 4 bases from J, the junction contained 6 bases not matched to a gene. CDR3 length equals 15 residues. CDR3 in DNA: TGTGCCATCAGTCCAGGGACTAGCGGAAGAGAGACCCAGTACTTC. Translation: CAISPGTSGRETQYF.

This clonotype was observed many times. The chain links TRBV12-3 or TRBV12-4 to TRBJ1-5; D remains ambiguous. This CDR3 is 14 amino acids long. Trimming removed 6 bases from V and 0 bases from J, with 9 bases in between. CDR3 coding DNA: TGTGCCAGCAGCGAGTTGTATAGCAATCAGCCCCAGCATTTT. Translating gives CASSELYSNQPQHF.

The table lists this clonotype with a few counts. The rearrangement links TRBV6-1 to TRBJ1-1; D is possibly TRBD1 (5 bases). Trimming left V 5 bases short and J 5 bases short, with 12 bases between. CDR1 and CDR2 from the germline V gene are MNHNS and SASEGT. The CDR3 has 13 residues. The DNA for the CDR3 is TGTGCCAGCAGTCCTGGGGACTTAACTGAAGCTTTCTTT. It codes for CASSPGDLTEAFF.

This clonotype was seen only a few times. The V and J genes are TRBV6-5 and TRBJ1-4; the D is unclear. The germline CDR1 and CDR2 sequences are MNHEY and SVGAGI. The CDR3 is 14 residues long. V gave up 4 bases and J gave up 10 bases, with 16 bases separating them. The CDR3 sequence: CASSSLIDKGKLFF. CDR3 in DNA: TGTGCCAGCAGTTCCCTCATTGACAAAGGAAAACTGTTTTTT.

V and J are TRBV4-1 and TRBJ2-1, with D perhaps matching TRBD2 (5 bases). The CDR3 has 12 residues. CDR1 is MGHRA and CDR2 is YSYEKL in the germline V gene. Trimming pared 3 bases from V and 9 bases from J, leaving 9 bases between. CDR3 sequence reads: CASSHPEGEQFF. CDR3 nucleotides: TGCGCCAGCAGCCACCCCGAGGGTGAGCAGTTCTTC.

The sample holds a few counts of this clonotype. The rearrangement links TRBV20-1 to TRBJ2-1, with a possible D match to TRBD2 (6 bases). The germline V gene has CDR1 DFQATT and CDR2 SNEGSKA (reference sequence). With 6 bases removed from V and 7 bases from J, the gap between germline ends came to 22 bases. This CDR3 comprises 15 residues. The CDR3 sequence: CSAPRGGNPWNEQFF. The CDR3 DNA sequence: TGCAGTGCCCCGAGAGGCGGGAACCCCTGGAATGAGCAGTTCTTC.

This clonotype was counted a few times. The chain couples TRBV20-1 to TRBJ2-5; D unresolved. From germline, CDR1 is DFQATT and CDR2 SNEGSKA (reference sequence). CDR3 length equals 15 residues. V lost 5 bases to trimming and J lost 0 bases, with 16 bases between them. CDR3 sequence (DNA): TGCAGTGCTGGAGTGAGAAGGCTTTACCAAGAGACCCAGTACTTC. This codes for CSAGVRRLYQETQYF.